This T cell receptor (beta chain) comes out of a study of siplizumab effects on memory and regulatory T cells (dated 2019 in TCRdb). Concerning the study at large: Across fewer than 10 responder-stimulator pairs, mixed lymphocyte reactions were run in pairs, around 1 with siplizumab at about 1 ug/mL and around 1 without drug. The study examined how the anti-CD2 antibody siplizumab affects alloreactive T-cell subsets in allogeneic mixed lymphocyte reactions built from human PBMCs.

Cells from the mixed lymphocyte reactions were cocultured for less than seven days at 37 degrees C. Responder PBMCs were labelled with CFSE, stimulator PBMCs were labelled with Violet Dye, and the two were mixed at a 1:1 ratio. Sorted unstimulated T cells and proliferating T cells recovered from mixed lymphocyte reactions were subjected to TCRbeta CDR3 sequencing. Fresh whole blood from about eleven HLA-typed healthy donors served as the source for isolating PBMCs. For TCR sequencing, responder T cells that had proliferated and were CFSE-low were FACS-sorted once the mixed lymphocyte reaction was over. The receptor library was made with the immunoSEQ multiplex PCR assay. Roughly 10^5 TCR templates per sample were assayed on the deep sequencing platform. Genomic DNA extracted from sorted T cells was used for TCRbeta CDR3 sequencing. Per the source publication's procedure: Clonal analysis of TCRbeta CDR3 data was done in the R programming language. Alloreactive CD4+ and CD8+ clones were defined by comparing unstimulated samples with post-reaction CFSE-low samples. Regulatory or non-regulatory origin was assigned to alloreactive CD4+ clones by matching of sequences to sorted unstimulated Treg and non-Treg repertoires. TCRdb stores this immuneACCESS table with in-frame sequences only. Part of the clones is absent; in the studies checked, under half of the shortfall reflects unresolved V genes, and no reason is known for the rest. Clonal size and the V and J genes are those of that table, whereas D and trimming came from the DNA. In all, the sample holds 10,000 to 15,000 clones, and about 44% of those were seen once. In total, the top ten clones hold 35% to 45% of the sample.

V and J are truncated by 5 bases and 1 base respectively, leaving an intervening sequence of 12 bases. Based on the germline V gene (reference sequence), the CDR1 and CDR2 sequences are SEHNR and FQNEAQ. Including cysteine and phenylalanine, the CDR3 has 15 amino acids. Kept here is only the CDR3 DNA, which spans 45 bases and is read in frame from base 1. Beyond this particular receptor, the publication reports: Siplizumab significantly lowered the cumulative frequency of alloreactive sequences that could be traced to unstimulated CD4+ memory T cells. The suppressive function of proliferating Tregs from siplizumab cultures was not functionally confirmed. Among mappable alloreactive CD4+ clones, an average Treg-derived fraction of roughly 69% was observed with siplizumab, compared with roughly 27% in control reactions. Because sequences at frequencies below about 10^-5 were poorly captured, only a minor fraction of alloreactive clones could be mapped back to unstimulated subsets. Unstimulated naive T cells appeared more diverse than memory T cells, and naive cells seemed to contribute substantially to the alloresponse. For roughly 75-96% of proliferating CD4+ or CD8+ clones, no naive or memory phenotype could be assigned.

As regards this clone: This clone's antigen is unknown. This may be a read error: a much more frequent sequence differs by one nucleotide. This sample includes further DNA sequences coding for the same CDR3.

The V and J segments used are TRBV7-9 and TRBJ2-4; TRBD1 is perhaps the D gene, given 5 matching bases. The sample comprised CFSE-low (dividing) CD8+ T cells sorted from an allogeneic mixed lymphocyte reaction. The receptor comes from a human donor in good health; the cells came from an allogeneic mixed lymphocyte reaction. Some clones in this sample may be carry-over from other donors' samples. The CDR3 amino acid sequence is: CASSQVDSAKNIQYF. The nucleotide sequence is given as TGTGCCAGCAGCCAGGTAGACAGTGCCAAAAACATTCAGTACTTC.